The 5 T cell receptor beta chains below all came from one sample that was sequenced in a study of beta chain features in type 1 diabetes (dated by TCRdb to 2017 to 2018). Library prep was done by the immunoSEQ multiplex PCR assay. The entire isolated RNA was reverse transcribed using the High Capacity cDNA Reverse Transcription Kit, and thus expressed TCRB transcripts were sequenced. Held by TCRdb, this immuneACCESS table contains in-frame sequences only and omits some clones. Under half of the omission traces to an unresolved V gene where checked; the cause of the rest is unknown. The sample yields 250,000 to 300,000 clones; 8% were counted once. Of the sample, roughly 0.94% falls within the top ten clones. Sequenced sample: central memory CD4+ T cells from blood. The receptor source for this set is a woman aged 18 to 35 in good health.

This rearrangement joins TRBV9 to TRBJ2-1, with a possible D match to TRBD2 (6 bases). The V gene's germline CDR1 is SGDLS and CDR2 YYNGEE. Trimming took 0 bases from V and 10 from J, leaving 11 bases between them. This CDR3 has 13 amino acids. CDR3 residues: CASSVAQGGEQFF. The CDR3 DNA reads TGTGCCAGCAGCGTAGCTCAGGGAGGCGAGCAGTTCTTC.

This clone was seen a handful of times. J is TRBJ1-4 and V is TRBV29-1; 7 bases agree with TRBD1. The V gene's germline CDR1 is SQVTM and CDR2 ANQGSEA. The CDR3 spans 13 residues. V lost 7 bases, J lost 8 bases, and 10 bases stayed unmatched. CDR3 in DNA: TGCAGCGCCAAAAGACAGGGAGAGGAAAAACTGTTTTTT. As protein: CSAKRQGEEKLFF.

In its sample, this clone was seen once. The V call is TRBV20-1, the J call TRBJ2-2, with no clear D. In germline, CDR1 is DFQATT, CDR2 SNEGSKA (reference sequence). The CDR3 sequence is 11 residues long. The V and J ends lost 3 bases and 5 bases respectively, with 4 bases between them. The CDR3 sequence: CSASGTGELFF. CDR3 bases: TGCAGTGCTAGTGGGACCGGGGAGCTGTTTTTT.

The chain couples TRBV7-6 to TRBJ2-2; 8 nucleotides match TRBD1. The V gene's germline CDR1 is SGHVS and CDR2 FNYEAQ. This CDR3 spans 15 amino acids. Trimming at V came to 3 bases and at J to 7 bases, leaving 7 bases not matched to a gene. The CDR3 DNA sequence: TGTGCCAGCAGCTTGTCAGGGGGCGTGATCGGGGAGCTGTTTTTT. Residues: CASSLSGGVIGELFF.

The chain carries TRBV11-2 and TRBJ2-5; no clear D. Looked up from germline, CDR1 is SGHAT and CDR2 is FQNNGV. This CDR3 contains 13 residues. Trimming took 0 bases from V and 5 from J, leaving 7 bases between them. CDR3 protein: CASSLERRETQYF. The CDR3 nucleotides read TGTGCCAGCAGCTTAGAACGTCGGGAGACCCAGTACTTC.